This T cell receptor beta chain was found in a study of graft-versus-host responses after intestinal transplantation. Overall study context: Tacrolimus plus steroids were given to all recipients for about 3 years, preceded by anti-thymocyte globulin induction. Study-wide points: Recipient marrow showed GvH clones, some seen first in ileum or blood.

Looked up from germline, CDR1 is SGHNT and CDR2 is YYREEE (reference sequence). This CDR3 is built from 14 residues. Trimming took off 5 bases at V and 0 bases at J, with 11 bases between the two ends. The method was immunoSEQ multiplex PCR; TCRdb's version includes in-frame clones alone and lacks a portion of them. The table has around 90,000 clones, about 90% seen once. Comments on this clone: No antigen is known for it.

The chain uses TRBV5-4 and TRBJ1-1; tentative D call: TRBD1 (6 bases). Sequenced here: unstimulated CD8+ T cells sorted from spleen or lymph node cells, sampled before transplant. The sequence came from a human donor who was the organ donor for an intestinal transplant. The CDR3 coding sequence is TGTGCCAGCAGTTGGGGGCTCATGAACACTGAAGCTTTCTTT. Translation gives CASSWGLMNTEAFF.